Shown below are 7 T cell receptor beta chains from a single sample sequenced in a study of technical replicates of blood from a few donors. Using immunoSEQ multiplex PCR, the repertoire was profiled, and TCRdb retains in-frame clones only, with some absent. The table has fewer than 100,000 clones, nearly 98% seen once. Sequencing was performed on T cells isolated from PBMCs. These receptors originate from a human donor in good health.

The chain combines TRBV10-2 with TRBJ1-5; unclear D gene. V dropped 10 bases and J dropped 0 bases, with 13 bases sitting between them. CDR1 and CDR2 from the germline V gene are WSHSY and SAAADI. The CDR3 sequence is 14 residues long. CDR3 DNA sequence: TGCGCCACTCGAGATCTTTATAGCAATCAGCCCCAGCATTTT. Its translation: CATRDLYSNQPQHF.

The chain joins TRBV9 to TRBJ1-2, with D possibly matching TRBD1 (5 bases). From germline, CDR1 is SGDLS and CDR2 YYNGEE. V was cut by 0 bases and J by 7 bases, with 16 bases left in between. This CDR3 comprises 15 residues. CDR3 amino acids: CASSVATQVVSGYTF. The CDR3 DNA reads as TGTGCCAGCAGCGTAGCTACACAGGTAGTCAGTGGCTACACCTTC.

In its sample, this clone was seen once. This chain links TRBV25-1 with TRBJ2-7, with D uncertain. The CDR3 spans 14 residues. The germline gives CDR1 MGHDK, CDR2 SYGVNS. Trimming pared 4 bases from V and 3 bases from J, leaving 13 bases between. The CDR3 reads CASSGLELDYEQYF. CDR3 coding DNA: TGTGCCAGCAGTGGTCTAGAACTGGACTACGAGCAGTACTTC.

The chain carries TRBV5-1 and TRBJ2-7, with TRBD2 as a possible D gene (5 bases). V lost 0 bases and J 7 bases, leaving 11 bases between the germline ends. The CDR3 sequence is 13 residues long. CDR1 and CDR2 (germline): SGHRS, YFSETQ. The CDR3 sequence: CASSLDSSREQYF. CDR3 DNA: TGCGCCAGCAGCTTGGATTCTAGCAGGGAGCAGTACTTC.

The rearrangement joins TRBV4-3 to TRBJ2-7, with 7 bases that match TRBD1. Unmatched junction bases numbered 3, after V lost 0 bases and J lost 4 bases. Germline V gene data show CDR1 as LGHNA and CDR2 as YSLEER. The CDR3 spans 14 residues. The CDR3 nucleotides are TGCGCCAGCAGCCAAGATGACAGGGTATACGAGCAGTACTTC. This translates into CASSQDDRVYEQYF.

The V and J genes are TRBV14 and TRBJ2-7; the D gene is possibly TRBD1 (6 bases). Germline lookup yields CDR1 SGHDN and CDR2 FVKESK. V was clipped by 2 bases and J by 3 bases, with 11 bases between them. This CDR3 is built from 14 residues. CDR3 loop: CASSQRDTYYEQYF. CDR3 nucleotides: TGTGCCAGCAGCCAACGGGACACTTACTACGAGCAGTACTTC.

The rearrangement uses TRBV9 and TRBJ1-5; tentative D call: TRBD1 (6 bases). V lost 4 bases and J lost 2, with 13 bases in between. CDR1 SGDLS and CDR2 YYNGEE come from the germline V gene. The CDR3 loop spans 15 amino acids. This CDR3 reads CASSPQPGGNQPQHF. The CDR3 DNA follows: TGTGCCAGCAGCCCCCAACCAGGGGGCAATCAGCCCCAGCATTTT. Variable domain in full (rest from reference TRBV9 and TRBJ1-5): DSGVTQTPKHLITATGQRVTLRCSPRSGDLSVYWYQQSLDQGLQFLIQYYNGEERAKGNILERFSAQQFPDLHSELNLSSLELGDSALYFCASSPQPGGNQPQHFGDGTRLSIL.